The rows below give T cell receptor beta chains drawn from one sample of a study of T-cell memory formation after mild COVID-19. TCRdb called the 5' RACE reads again in MiXCR, with one record for every CDR3 protein. The sample includes 450,000 to 650,000 distinct CDR3 sequences, about 20% of them seen just once. Source material: PBMCs or a T cell subset sorted from them (not recorded which). These TCRs come from an adult woman who had mild COVID-19 (a few samples of this study predate the infection). Cell type and time point are not known. CDR3s include the opening cysteine and the closing phenylalanine or tryptophan. A D gene is named only where the DNA matches it firmly. Some rows mark clone size as missing; the rest say once, few, many or name a class of expanded clone.

V: TRBV24-1
D: -
J: TRBJ2-3
size: few
CDR3: CATSDTLRLDTQYF
DNA: TGTGCCACCAGTGACACCCTTCGATTAGATACGCAGTATTTT

V: TRBV4-1
D: TRBD2
J: TRBJ2-1
size: few
CDR3: CASSLLIAGGGEQFF
DNA: TGCGCCAGCAGCCTGCTTATTGCGGGGGGAGGGGAGCAGTTCTTC

V: TRBV5-6
D: -
J: TRBJ2-3
size: medium-sized
CDR3: CASSRYDRASTDTQYF
DNA: TGTGCCAGCAGCCGGTACGACCGCGCTAGCACAGATACGCAGTATTTT

V: TRBV3-1
D: -
J: TRBJ1-5
size: -
CDR3: CASSQAAISNQPQHF
DNA: TGTGCCAGCAGCCAAGCGGCGATCAGCAATCAGCCCCAGCATTTT

V: TRBV7-2
D: -
J: TRBJ2-1
size: few
CDR3: CASSLASSGYNEQFF
DNA: TGTGCCAGCAGCTTAGCGAGTAGTGGCTACAATGAGCAGTTCTTC

V: TRBV20-1
D: -
J: TRBJ1-6
size: few
CDR3: CSARDRTTYNSPLHF
DNA: TGCAGTGCTAGGGACCGGACGACATATAATTCACCCCTCCACTTT

V: TRBV7-9
D: -
J: TRBJ2-1
size: few
CDR3: CASSSPSEGRANEQFF
DNA: TGTGCCAGCAGCTCCCCGTCCGAAGGGCGGGCAAATGAGCAGTTCTTC

V: TRBV12-3/TRBV12-4
D: -
J: TRBJ1-4
size: -
CDR3: CASTDARDEKLFF
DNA: TGTGCCAGCACGGACGCAAGAGATGAAAAACTGTTTTTT

V: TRBV3-1
D: -
J: TRBJ2-7
size: few
CDR3: CASSQGTTSSSF
DNA: TGTGCCAGCAGCCAAGGAACTACTAGCTCATCCTTC

V: TRBV5-1
D: -
J: TRBJ1-1
size: -
CDR3: CASSLTLGLNTEAFF
DNA: TGCGCCAGCAGCTTGACCCTCGGGTTGAACACTGAAGCTTTCTTT

V: TRBV5-1
D: -
J: TRBJ1-2
size: -
CDR3: CASSLEGGPYGYTF
DNA: TGCGCCAGCAGCTTGGAGGGAGGACCGTATGGCTACACCTTC

V: TRBV12-3/TRBV12-4
D: -
J: TRBJ2-2
size: few
CDR3: CASSPRVRGGGGGELFF
DNA: TGTGCCAGCAGTCCCCGGGTGAGGGGGGGCGGCGGCGGGGAGCTGTTTTTT

V: TRBV3-1
D: TRBD2
J: TRBJ2-2
size: few
CDR3: CASSRLPGLAGGLNTGELFF
DNA: TGTGCCAGCAGCCGATTACCCGGACTAGCGGGGGGCCTGAACACCGGGGAGCTGTTTTTT

V: TRBV20-1
D: -
J: TRBJ1-5
size: -
CDR3: CSARVQGAGSNQPQHF
DNA: TGCAGTGCTAGAGTACAGGGAGCGGGGAGCAATCAGCCCCAGCATTTT

V: TRBV12-3/TRBV12-4
D: -
J: TRBJ1-2
size: few
CDR3: CASSLGPGVLDYGYTF
DNA: TGTGCCAGCAGTTTAGGACCAGGGGTGCTAGACTATGGCTACACCTTC

V: TRBV21-1
D: -
J: TRBJ2-5
size: -
CDR3: CASSKFWDRGRGETQYF
DNA: TGTGCCAGCAGCAAATTTTGGGACAGGGGGCGAGGAGAGACCCAGTACTTC

V: TRBV12-3/TRBV12-4
D: -
J: TRBJ1-1
size: few
CDR3: CASSQTASNTEAFF
DNA: TGTGCCAGCAGTCAGACGGCCTCGAACACTGAAGCTTTCTTT

V: TRBV27
D: -
J: TRBJ1-1
size: -
CDR3: CASSMVWSSQVTEAFF
DNA: TGTGCCAGCAGCATGGTTTGGAGTTCCCAGGTCACTGAAGCTTTCTTT

V: TRBV10-3
D: TRBD1
J: TRBJ1-5
size: few
CDR3: CAISFQGGNQPQHF
DNA: TGTGCCATCAGTTTCCAGGGGGGCAATCAGCCCCAGCATTTT

V: TRBV6-1
D: TRBD1
J: TRBJ2-3
size: -
CDR3: CASTFAGQGVPDTQYF
DNA: TGTGCCAGCACATTTGCGGGACAGGGGGTCCCAGATACGCAGTATTTT

V: TRBV20-1
D: -
J: TRBJ1-1
size: few
CDR3: CSANTEAFF
DNA: TGCAGCGCGAACACTGAAGCTTTCTTT

V: TRBV7-9
D: -
J: TRBJ1-2
size: -
CDR3: CASSLDLVGYTF
DNA: TGTGCCAGCAGCTTAGATCTGGTTGGCTACACCTTC

V: TRBV4-2
D: TRBD2
J: TRBJ2-4
size: -
CDR3: CASSQGGPGGAYIQYF
DNA: TGTGCCAGCAGCCAAGGCGGACCGGGGGGGGCCTACATTCAGTACTTC

V: TRBV18
D: TRBD2
J: TRBJ2-5
size: -
CDR3: CASSPPGLASVSKYF
DNA: TGTGCCAGCTCACCCCCGGGACTAGCTTCGGTATCCAAGTACTTC

V: TRBV7-9
D: TRBD1
J: TRBJ1-4
size: -
CDR3: CASSQRQGTNEKLFF
DNA: TGTGCCAGCAGCCAAAGACAGGGGACTAATGAAAAACTGTTTTTT

V: TRBV4-3
D: TRBD2
J: TRBJ2-3
size: few
CDR3: CASSQDLAGGSDTQYF
DNA: TGCGCCAGCAGCCAAGATCTGGCGGGAGGCTCAGATACGCAGTATTTT

V: TRBV7-6
D: TRBD1
J: TRBJ2-5
size: few
CDR3: CASSSGQGRAETQYF
DNA: TGTGCCAGCAGCTCAGGACAGGGGAGGGCAGAGACCCAGTACTTC

V: TRBV24-1
D: TRBD1
J: TRBJ2-7
size: -
CDR3: CATSALRGPQRKQYF
DNA: TGTGCCACCAGTGCCTTGAGGGGGCCGCAGCGTAAGCAGTACTTC

V: TRBV20-1
D: -
J: TRBJ1-1
size: few
CDR3: CSASTTRLGGAFF
DNA: TGCAGTGCTTCGACTACCCGTTTAGGGGGAGCTTTCTTT

V: TRBV5-6
D: -
J: TRBJ2-6
size: few
CDR3: CASSLIGANVLTF
DNA: TGTGCCAGCAGCTTAATTGGGGCCAACGTCCTGACTTTC

V: TRBV6-5
D: TRBD1
J: TRBJ1-1
size: -
CDR3: CASSYSRQGHTEAFF
DNA: TGTGCCAGCAGTTACTCCAGACAGGGACATACTGAAGCTTTCTTT

V: TRBV19
D: -
J: TRBJ2-7
size: -
CDR3: CASSPRVRAYEQYF
DNA: TGTGCCAGTAGTCCTCGGGTCAGGGCCTACGAGCAGTACTTC

V: TRBV28
D: -
J: TRBJ2-5
size: few
CDR3: CASSWPGLQETQYF
DNA: TGTGCCAGCAGTTGGCCGGGCCTCCAAGAGACCCAGTACTTC

V: TRBV24-1
D: -
J: TRBJ2-1
size: -
CDR3: CATGGLGNNEQFF
DNA: TGTGCCACCGGGGGACTCGGAAACAATGAGCAGTTCTTC

V: TRBV5-1
D: -
J: TRBJ2-3
size: many
CDR3: CASMDPGGGDTQYF
DNA: TGCGCCAGCATGGATCCCGGGGGCGGAGATACGCAGTATTTT

V: TRBV9
D: -
J: TRBJ2-1
size: -
CDR3: CASSVVGGGDNEQFF
DNA: TGTGCCAGCAGCGTAGTGGGAGGGGGGGACAATGAGCAGTTCTTC

V: TRBV6-1
D: -
J: TRBJ1-5
size: few
CDR3: CASSEDRGQPQHF
DNA: TGTGCCAGCAGTGAGGACCGCGGTCAGCCCCAGCATTTT

V: TRBV20-1
D: TRBD1
J: TRBJ2-4
size: few
CDR3: CSARDYLGGTGAKNIQYF
DNA: TGCAGTGCTAGAGATTATTTGGGAGGGACAGGGGCCAAAAACATTCAGTACTTC

V: TRBV5-1
D: -
J: TRBJ2-6
size: few
CDR3: CASSLGQPGPNVLTF
DNA: TGCGCCAGCAGCTTGGGACAACCTGGACCCAACGTCCTGACTTTC

V: TRBV12-3/TRBV12-4
D: -
J: TRBJ1-1
size: once
CDR3: CASSPSMDPGGTEAFF
DNA: TGTGCCAGCAGTCCCTCAATGGACCCGGGCGGGACTGAAGCTTTCTTT

V: TRBV5-1
D: TRBD2
J: TRBJ2-5
size: -
CDR3: CASSLALRGETQYF
DNA: TGCGCCAGCAGCTTGGCCCTGCGGGGGGAGACCCAGTACTTC

V: TRBV7-2
D: -
J: TRBJ2-2
size: many
CDR3: CASSPPARLNTGELFF
DNA: TGTGCCAGCAGCCCCCCCGCCAGGCTCAACACCGGGGAGCTGTTTTTT

V: TRBV7-2
D: TRBD2
J: TRBJ2-5
size: -
CDR3: CASSPTSGAQETQYF
DNA: TGTGCCAGCAGCCCTACTAGCGGGGCGCAAGAGACCCAGTACTTC

V: TRBV24-1
D: -
J: TRBJ2-7
size: -
CDR3: CATSESIGEPYEQYF
DNA: TGTGCCACCAGTGAGTCAATCGGGGAACCCTACGAGCAGTACTTC

V: TRBV5-1
D: -
J: TRBJ2-1
size: many
CDR3: CASRYLFDEQFF
DNA: TGCGCCAGCAGATACTTATTCGATGAGCAGTTCTTC

V: TRBV24-1
D: -
J: TRBJ2-3
size: few
CDR3: CATSDPPGGGADTQYF
DNA: TGTGCCACCAGTGATCCACCCGGCGGGGGCGCAGATACGCAGTATTTT

V: TRBV20-1
D: TRBD2
J: TRBJ2-1
size: -
CDR3: CSARRLAGTKYNEQFF
DNA: TGCAGTGCTAGAAGACTAGCGGGGACCAAGTACAATGAGCAGTTCTTC

V: TRBV6-5
D: -
J: TRBJ1-2
size: -
CDR3: CASRKQGPSNYGYTF
DNA: TGTGCCAGCAGGAAACAGGGCCCTTCTAACTATGGCTACACCTTC

V: TRBV7-9
D: -
J: TRBJ1-1
size: few
CDR3: CASSFLTSMNTEAFF
DNA: TGTGCCAGCAGCTTTCTCACTTCGATGAACACTGAAGCTTTCTTT

V: TRBV7-9
D: TRBD1
J: TRBJ2-7
size: few
CDR3: CASGGQGMTYEQYF
DNA: TGTGCCAGCGGGGGACAGGGGATGACCTACGAGCAGTACTTC

V: TRBV20-1
D: TRBD1
J: TRBJ1-2
size: -
CDR3: CSARDASGTGGGYTF
DNA: TGCAGTGCTAGAGATGCCTCCGGGACAGGAGGTGGCTACACCTTC

V: TRBV7-8
D: -
J: TRBJ2-7
size: -
CDR3: CASSLAPFSYEQYF
DNA: TGTGCCAGCAGCTTAGCCCCCTTCTCCTACGAGCAGTACTTC

V: TRBV30
D: -
J: TRBJ2-7
size: -
CDR3: CAWTSEEFYEQYF
DNA: TGTGCCTGGACGTCAGAAGAATTTTACGAGCAGTACTTC

V: TRBV5-4
D: -
J: TRBJ1-2
size: few
CDR3: CASSLDGEDYGYTF
DNA: TGTGCCAGCAGCTTGGACGGAGAAGACTATGGCTACACCTTC

V: TRBV20-1
D: -
J: TRBJ1-2
size: -
CDR3: CSANHRALNYGYTF
DNA: TGCAGTGCCAATCATAGGGCACTAAACTATGGCTACACCTTC

V: TRBV18
D: TRBD1
J: TRBJ1-1
size: -
CDR3: CASSRDRDGTEAFF
DNA: TGTGCCAGCTCGCGAGACAGGGATGGGACTGAAGCTTTCTTT

V: TRBV28
D: TRBD1
J: TRBJ1-2
size: -
CDR3: CASSSPREGALGYGYTF
DNA: TGTGCCAGCAGTTCGCCACGTGAGGGGGCGTTAGGGTATGGCTACACCTTC

V: TRBV7-3
D: TRBD2
J: TRBJ2-1
size: few
CDR3: CASSTSGLPYNEQFF
DNA: TGTGCCAGCAGCACTAGCGGGCTTCCCTACAATGAGCAGTTCTTC

V: TRBV30
D: -
J: TRBJ1-5
size: -
CDR3: CPQSGRADQPQHF
DNA: TGTCCGCAGAGTGGCAGGGCGGATCAGCCCCAGCATTTT

V: TRBV4-1
D: TRBD1
J: TRBJ1-3
size: -
CDR3: CASSQGKGQGSGNTIYF
DNA: TGCGCCAGCAGCCAAGGGAAGGGACAGGGCTCTGGAAACACCATATATTTT